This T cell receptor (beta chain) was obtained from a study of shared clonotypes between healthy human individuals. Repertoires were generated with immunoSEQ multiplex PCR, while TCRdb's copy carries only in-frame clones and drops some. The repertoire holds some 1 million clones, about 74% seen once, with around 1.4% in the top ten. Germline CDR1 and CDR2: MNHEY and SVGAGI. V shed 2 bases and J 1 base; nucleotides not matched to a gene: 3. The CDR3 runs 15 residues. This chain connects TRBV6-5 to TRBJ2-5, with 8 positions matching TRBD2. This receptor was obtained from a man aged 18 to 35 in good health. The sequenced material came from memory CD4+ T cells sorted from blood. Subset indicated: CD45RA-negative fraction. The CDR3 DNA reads TGTGCCAGCAGTTACCGGGGGGGACTCCAAGAGACCCAGTACTTC. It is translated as CASSYRGGLQETQYF.